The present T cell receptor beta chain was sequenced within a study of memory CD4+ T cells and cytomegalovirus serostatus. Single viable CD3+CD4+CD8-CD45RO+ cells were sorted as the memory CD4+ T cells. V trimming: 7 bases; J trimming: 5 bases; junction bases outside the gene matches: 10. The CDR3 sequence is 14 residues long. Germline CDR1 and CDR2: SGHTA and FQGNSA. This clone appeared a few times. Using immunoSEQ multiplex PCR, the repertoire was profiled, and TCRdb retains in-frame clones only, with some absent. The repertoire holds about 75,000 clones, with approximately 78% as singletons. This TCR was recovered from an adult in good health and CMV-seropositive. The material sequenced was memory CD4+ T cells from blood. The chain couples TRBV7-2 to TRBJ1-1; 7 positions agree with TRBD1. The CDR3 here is CASKGQSFRTEAFF. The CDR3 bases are TGTGCCAGCAAGGGACAGTCTTTCAGGACTGAAGCTTTCTTT.